Below, one T cell receptor beta chain is given with its context. The sample is drawn from a study of blood T cell repertoires in COVID-19. The overall study: PBMCs, B-cell-depleted T cells, or T cells provided the cDNA or gDNA that made up the material.

The CDR3 spans 15 residues. With V trimmed by 4 bases and J by 5 bases, 6 bases remained unmatched. The germline V gene encodes CDR1 SGHTA and CDR2 FQGNSA. Original handling: Reference gene primer amplification yielded estimated nucleated cell counts. Method: immunoSEQ multiplex PCR; TCRdb's copy keeps in-frame clones and lacks some. V and J calls plus clone size are reproduced from that table; the DNA served to infer D and trimming. The sample shows more than 85,000 clones, roughly 90% of them seen only once. V usage is TRBV7-2 and J usage is TRBJ2-1; TRBD2 aligns across 9 bases. The sequenced sample was peripheral blood. The origin of this receptor is a woman aged 60 to 75 with acute or convalescent COVID-19. CDR3 in DNA: TGTGCCAGCAGCTGGGGTAGCGGGGGAAACAATGAGCAGTTCTTC. Translated: CASSWGSGGNNEQFF.